This T cell receptor (beta chain) is from a study of blood T cell repertoires in COVID-19. Whole-study context: From the United States, Italy and Spain came samples of acute and convalescent COVID-19.

Profiling relied on immunoSEQ multiplex PCR, and the TCRdb table lists in-frame clones only, not all of them. The profile shows around 81,000 clones, around four fifths of them singletons. This CDR3 spans 13 amino acids. Trimming stripped 4 bases from V and 4 bases from J, with 10 bases between. Germline lookup yields CDR1 SGHDN and CDR2 FVKESK. V and J are TRBV14 and TRBJ1-2; TRBD1 might be the D (5 bases). The sequencing sample was made of peripheral blood. The clonotype originates from a man aged 50 or older with acute or convalescent COVID-19. The CDR3 region is CASSPLTVYGYTF. The CDR3 coding sequence is TGTGCCAGCAGCCCGTTGACAGTCTATGGCTACACCTTC.